This TCR beta chain was profiled in a study of post-analysis software for immune sequencing data (dated by TCRdb to about 2015). About the full investigation: The recorded disease courses included relapsing-remitting, secondary progressive and progressive-relapsing multiple sclerosis, and some patients had no subtype annotation. The multiple sclerosis patient repertoires were compared with approximately 11 previously published healthy control repertoires from donors aged roughly 6 to 27 years. A subset of samples was prepared in parallel using single-end sample barcoding, then pooled and co-amplified after Illumina adapter ligation. The paper's findings and limits, for the study overall: Normalized Chao1 diversity was significantly lower in multiple sclerosis patients than controls, suggesting substantial peripheral T-cell clonal expansion. The multiple sclerosis patient group was slightly younger than the control group. Strong co-clustering of samples prepared in the same batch was shown by direct clustering with F measure, prompting a batch-effect correction. Significantly higher frequencies in patients than in controls were found for five or six TRBV segments, including TRBV5-6, TRBV5-1 and TRBV20-1.

This clonotype has just one count. What antigen it recognizes has not been identified. No base-level quality is on record; no much larger clone is a single base apart. To prepare the library, PCR was applied. Sequencing relied on an Illumina HiSeq 2500. To reduce PCR and sequencing biases, unique molecular identifiers were built into the TCR beta cDNA libraries. Roughly 0.5 million cDNA molecules were obtained per 1 to 10 million input T cells, so each molecule approximated one T cell. The patient libraries were prepared and sequenced using the same protocol as the earlier healthy control dataset. Within a given batch, samples were prepared together, multiplexed and sequenced on the same HiSeq lane. From the authors' description of their analysis: Raw barcoded reads were processed with MIGEC, and single-read molecular identifier groups were discarded before consensus assembly and CDR3 extraction. VDJtools was used for post-analysis of the clonotype tables, with diversity normalized by down-sampling every dataset to the smallest sample size. In repertoire overlap clustering, CDR3 amino acid sequences, but not nucleotide sequences, were matched to correct batch-related cross-sample contamination. TCRdb itself trimmed the public reads at Q25 with fastp, ran MiXCR and retained productive beta chains. Rows with a matching CDR3 protein are joined into one entry that keeps the most common DNA and genes. The V and J calls and clone size are TCRdb's, not the authors'. Present in this sample are about 540,000 distinct CDR3 sequences, around 31% of which were seen just once. 5% to 6% of the sample is in the top ten clones.

To demonstrate the VDJtools post-analysis software, the study profiled TCR beta repertoires from the peripheral blood of some 13 young patients with multiple sclerosis. Multiple sclerosis patients were children and adolescents aged about 6 to 17 years. The germline V gene (reference sequence) provides CDR1 DFQATT and CDR2 SNEGSKA. From cysteine to phenylalanine, the CDR3 is 15 amino acids long. Just the 45-base CDR3 DNA is kept, in frame starting at base 1. V lost 2 bases and J lost 6 bases; the stretch between them is 19 bases long. The sequence joins TRBV20-1 to TRBJ1-1; TRBD1 is possibly the D segment (5 matching bases). The sequence derives from a girl aged 2 to 17 with multiple sclerosis. Sample: blood. The CDR3 has the sequence CSARSTGDRGPEAFF. The bases are TGCAGTGCTAGATCAACGGGGGACCGAGGCCCTGAAGCTTTCTTT.